This T cell receptor (beta chain) was sequenced during a study of CD8 T cells in ankylosing spondylitis. One entry per CDR3 protein results from TCRdb running MiXCR on the 5' RACE reads. This sample has about 320,000 distinct CDR3 sequences, with around 10% found just once. The germline CDR1 and CDR2 sequences are SGHTA and FQGNSA. The CDR3 contains 15 residues. The V end lost 1 base, the J end lost 6 bases, and 12 bases lay between the germline ends. The clonotype originates from a female donor with ankylosing spondylitis or in good health (not recorded which). Sequencing was performed on blood, either unsorted or a sorted T cell fraction (not recorded which). This chain connects TRBV7-2 to TRBJ2-2; no clear D. In nucleotides, the CDR3 is TGTGCCAGCAGCTTAGGGGTAGTAATTGCCGGGGAGCTGTTTTTT. Encoded protein: CASSLGVVIAGELFF.